This TCR beta chain is drawn from a study of blood T cell repertoires in COVID-19. As for the study in general: Both acute and convalescent COVID-19 samples were obtained from the United States, Italy and Spain.

Under the authors' procedure: Cell counts per sample came from amplifying reference gene primers. The repertoire was sequenced with immunoSEQ multiplex PCR; TCRdb's copy has only in-frame clones and lacks some. The V and J calls and clone size were taken over from that table, and D and trimming were inferred from the DNA. The sample includes approximately 180,000 clones, around 80% of them seen just once. CDR3 length: 15 residues. Germline V gene sequence: CDR1 LGHNA, CDR2 YSLEER. The V and J ends lost 4 bases and 2 bases respectively, with 9 bases between them. This receptor was taken from a woman aged 70 to 79 with acute or convalescent COVID-19. The specimen was peripheral blood. The chain links TRBV4-3 to TRBJ2-6, with D possibly matching TRBD1 (5 bases). The CDR3 DNA reads TGCGCCAGCAGCCTACAGGAAGCTGGGGCCAACGTCCTGACTTTC. It translates to CASSLQEAGANVLTF.